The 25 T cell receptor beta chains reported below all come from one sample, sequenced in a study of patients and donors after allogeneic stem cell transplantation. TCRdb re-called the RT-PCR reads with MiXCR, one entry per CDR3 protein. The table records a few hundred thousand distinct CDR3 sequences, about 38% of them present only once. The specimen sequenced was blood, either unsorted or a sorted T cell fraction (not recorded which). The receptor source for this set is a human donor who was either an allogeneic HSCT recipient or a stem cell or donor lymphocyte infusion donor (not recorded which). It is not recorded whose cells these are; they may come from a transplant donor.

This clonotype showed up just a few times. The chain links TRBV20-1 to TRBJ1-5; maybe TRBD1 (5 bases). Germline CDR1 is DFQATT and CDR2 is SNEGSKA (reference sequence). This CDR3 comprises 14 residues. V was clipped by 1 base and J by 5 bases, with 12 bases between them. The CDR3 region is CSARAGGVDQPQHF. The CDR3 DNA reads TGCAGTGCTAGAGCCGGGGGAGTGGATCAGCCCCAGCATTTT.

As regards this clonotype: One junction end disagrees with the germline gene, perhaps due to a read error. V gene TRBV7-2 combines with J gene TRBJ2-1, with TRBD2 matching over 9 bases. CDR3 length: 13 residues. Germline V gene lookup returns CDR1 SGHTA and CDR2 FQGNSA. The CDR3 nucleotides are TGTGCCAGCAGCTTAGACCCTAGCGGGGCCAGGCTCTTC. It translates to CASSLDPSGARLF.

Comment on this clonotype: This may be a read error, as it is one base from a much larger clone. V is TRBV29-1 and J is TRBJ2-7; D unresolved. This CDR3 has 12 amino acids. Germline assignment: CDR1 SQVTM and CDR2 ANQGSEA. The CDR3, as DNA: TGCAGCGTTGAAGATAAGGAGTACGTGCAGTACTTC. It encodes CSVEDKEYVQYF.

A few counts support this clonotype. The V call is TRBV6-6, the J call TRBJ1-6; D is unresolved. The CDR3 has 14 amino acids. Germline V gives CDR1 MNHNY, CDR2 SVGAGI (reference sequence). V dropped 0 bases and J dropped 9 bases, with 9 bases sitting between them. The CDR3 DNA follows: TGTGCCAGCAGTTACTCCGGGAGCAGTTCACCCCTCCACTTT. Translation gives CASSYSGSSSPLHF.

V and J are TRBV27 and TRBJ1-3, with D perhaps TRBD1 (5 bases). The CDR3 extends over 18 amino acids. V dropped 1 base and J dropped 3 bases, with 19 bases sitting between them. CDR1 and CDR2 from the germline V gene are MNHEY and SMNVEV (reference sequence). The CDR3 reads CASSLYPPLGVGGNTIYF. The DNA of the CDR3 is TGTGCCAGCAGTTTATATCCCCCGCTGGGGGTGGGTGGAAACACCATATATTTT.

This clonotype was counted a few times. The CDR3 is CASSSRRDSSHVANEKLFF. The CDR3 DNA reads TGTGCCAGCAGCTCCAGACGGGACTCCTCACACGTGGCTAATGAAAAACTGTTTTTT. This chain links TRBV5-5 with TRBJ1-4, with D possibly being TRBD1 (5 bases). The CDR3 consists of 19 residues. The germline V gene has CDR1 SGHKS and CDR2 YYEKEE (reference sequence). V was trimmed by 3 bases and J by 3 bases, leaving 24 bases between them.

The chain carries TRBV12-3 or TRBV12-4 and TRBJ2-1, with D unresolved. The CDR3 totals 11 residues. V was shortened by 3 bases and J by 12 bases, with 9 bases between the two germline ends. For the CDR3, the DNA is TGTGCCAGCAGTTTCGGACCCGCGCAGTTCTTC. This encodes CASSFGPAQFF.

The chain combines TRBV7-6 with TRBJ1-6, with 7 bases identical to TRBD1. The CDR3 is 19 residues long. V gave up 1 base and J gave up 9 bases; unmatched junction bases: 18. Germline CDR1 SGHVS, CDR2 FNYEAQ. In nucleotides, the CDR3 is TGTGCCAGCAGCTTAGAAGTGGGGACAGCGGGGACTACGGGTTCACCCCTCCACTTT. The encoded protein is CASSLEVGTAGTTGSPLHF.

For the CDR3, the DNA is TGTGCCAGCAGCAATTCCTGGCGGGGGGGCTACAATGAGCAGTTCTTC. It encodes CASSNSWRGGYNEQFF. This chain connects TRBV5-4 to TRBJ2-1; 9 bases line up with TRBD2. Germline CDR1 is SGHNT and CDR2 is YYREEE (reference sequence). With 4 bases clipped from V and 3 bases from J, the junction kept 8 bases outside the gene matches. CDR3 length: 16 amino acids.

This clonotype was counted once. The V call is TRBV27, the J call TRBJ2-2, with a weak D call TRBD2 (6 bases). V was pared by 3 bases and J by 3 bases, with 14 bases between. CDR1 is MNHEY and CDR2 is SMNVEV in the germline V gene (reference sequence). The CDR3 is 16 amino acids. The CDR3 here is CASSFTGGGDTGELFF. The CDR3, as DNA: TGTGCCAGCAGTTTTACCGGGGGTGGTGACACCGGGGAGCTGTTTTTT.

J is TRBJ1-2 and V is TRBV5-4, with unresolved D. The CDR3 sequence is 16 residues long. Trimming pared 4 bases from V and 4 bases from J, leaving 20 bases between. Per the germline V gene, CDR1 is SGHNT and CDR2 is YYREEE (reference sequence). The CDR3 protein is CASSPRVLLNSYGYTF. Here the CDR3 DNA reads TGTGCCAGCAGCCCACGGGTTCTCTTAAATTCCTATGGCTACACCTTC.

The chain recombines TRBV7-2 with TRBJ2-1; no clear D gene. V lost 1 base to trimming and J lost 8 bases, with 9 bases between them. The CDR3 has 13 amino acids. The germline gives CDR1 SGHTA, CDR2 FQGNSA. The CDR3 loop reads CASSLESGDEQFF. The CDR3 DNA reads TGTGCCAGCAGCTTAGAGTCGGGCGATGAGCAGTTCTTC.

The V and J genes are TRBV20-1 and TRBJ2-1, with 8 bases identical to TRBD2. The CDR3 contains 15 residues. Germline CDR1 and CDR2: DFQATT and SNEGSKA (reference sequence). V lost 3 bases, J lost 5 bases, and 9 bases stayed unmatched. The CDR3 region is CSARVSGGTNNEQFF. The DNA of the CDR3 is TGCAGTGCTAGGGTGTCGGGGGGGACTAACAATGAGCAGTTCTTC.

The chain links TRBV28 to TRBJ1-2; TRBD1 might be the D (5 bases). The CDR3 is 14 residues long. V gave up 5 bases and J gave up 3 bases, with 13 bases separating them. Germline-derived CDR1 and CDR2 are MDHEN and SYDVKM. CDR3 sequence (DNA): TGTGCCAGCAGTCTCCCTTCGGGGGACTATGGCTACACCTTC. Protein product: CASSLPSGDYGYTF.

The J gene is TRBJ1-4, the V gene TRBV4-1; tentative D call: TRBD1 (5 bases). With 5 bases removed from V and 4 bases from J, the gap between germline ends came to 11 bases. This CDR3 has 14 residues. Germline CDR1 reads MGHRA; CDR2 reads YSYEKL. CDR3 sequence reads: CASSSRQLNEKLFF. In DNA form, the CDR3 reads TGCGCCAGCAGCTCACGACAGCTTAATGAAAAACTGTTTTTT.

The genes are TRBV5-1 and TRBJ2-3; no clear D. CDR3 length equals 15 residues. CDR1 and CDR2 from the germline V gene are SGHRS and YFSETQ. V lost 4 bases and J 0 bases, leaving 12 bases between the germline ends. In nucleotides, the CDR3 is TGCGCCAGCAGCACCCTAGGGATGAGCACAGATACGCAGTATTTT. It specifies CASSTLGMSTDTQYF.

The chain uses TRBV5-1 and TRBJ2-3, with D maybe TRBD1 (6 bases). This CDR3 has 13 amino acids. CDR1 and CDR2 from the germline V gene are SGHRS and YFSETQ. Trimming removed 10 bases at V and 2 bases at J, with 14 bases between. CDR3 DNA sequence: TGCGCCTCCCGGGACACACCCACAGATACGCAGTATTTT. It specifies CASRDTPTDTQYF.

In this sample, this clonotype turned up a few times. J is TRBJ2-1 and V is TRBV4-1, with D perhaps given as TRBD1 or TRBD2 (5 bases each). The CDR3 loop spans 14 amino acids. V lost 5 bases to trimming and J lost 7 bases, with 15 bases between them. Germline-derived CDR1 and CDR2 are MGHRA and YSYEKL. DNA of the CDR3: TGCGCCAGCAGCACCTTCCGGGACCCTAATGAGCAGTTCTTC. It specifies CASSTFRDPNEQFF.

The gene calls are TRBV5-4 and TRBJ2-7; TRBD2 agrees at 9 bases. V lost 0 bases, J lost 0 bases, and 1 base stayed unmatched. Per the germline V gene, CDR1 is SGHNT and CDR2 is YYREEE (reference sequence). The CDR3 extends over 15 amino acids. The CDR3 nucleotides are TGTGCCAGCAGCTTGGCTAGCGGGGACTCCTACGAGCAGTACTTC. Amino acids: CASSLASGDSYEQYF.

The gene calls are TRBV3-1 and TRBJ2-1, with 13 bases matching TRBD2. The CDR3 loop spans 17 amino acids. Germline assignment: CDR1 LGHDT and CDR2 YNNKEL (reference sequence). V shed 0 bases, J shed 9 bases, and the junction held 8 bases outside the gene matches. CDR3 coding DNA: TGTGCCAGCAGCCAAGATCAAGGACTAGCGGGGGCGGGTGAGCAGTTCTTC. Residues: CASSQDQGLAGAGEQFF.

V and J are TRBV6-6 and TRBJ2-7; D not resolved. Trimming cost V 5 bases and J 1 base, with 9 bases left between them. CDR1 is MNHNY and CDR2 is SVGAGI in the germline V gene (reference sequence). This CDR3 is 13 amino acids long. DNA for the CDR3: TGTGCCAGCAGTACGCCTGAGTCCTACGAGCAGTACTTC. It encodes CASSTPESYEQYF.

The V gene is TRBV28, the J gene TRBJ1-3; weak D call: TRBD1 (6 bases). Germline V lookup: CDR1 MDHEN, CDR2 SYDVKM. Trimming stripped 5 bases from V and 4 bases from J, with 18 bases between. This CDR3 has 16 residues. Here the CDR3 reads CASSPLQGLKGNTIYF. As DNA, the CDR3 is TGTGCCAGCAGTCCCCTACAGGGATTGAAGGGAAACACCATATATTTT.

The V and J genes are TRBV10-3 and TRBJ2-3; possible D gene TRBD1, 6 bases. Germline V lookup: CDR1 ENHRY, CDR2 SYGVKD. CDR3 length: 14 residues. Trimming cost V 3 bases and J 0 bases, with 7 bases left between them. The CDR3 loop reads CAISEGGSTDTQYF. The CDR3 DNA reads TGTGCCATCAGTGAAGGGGGAAGCACAGATACGCAGTATTTT.

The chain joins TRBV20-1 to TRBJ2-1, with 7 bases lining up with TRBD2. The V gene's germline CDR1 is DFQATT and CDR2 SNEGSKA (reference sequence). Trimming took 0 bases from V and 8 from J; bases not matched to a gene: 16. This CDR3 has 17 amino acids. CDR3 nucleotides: TGCAGTGCTAGAGACTTGGGGGGTTCTAGCGGAAAGGATGAGCAGTTCTTC. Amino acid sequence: CSARDLGGSSGKDEQFF.

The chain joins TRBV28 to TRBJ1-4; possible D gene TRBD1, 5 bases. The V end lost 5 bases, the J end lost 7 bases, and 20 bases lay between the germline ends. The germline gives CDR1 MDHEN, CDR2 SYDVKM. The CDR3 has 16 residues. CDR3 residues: CASSPLHGDGPEKLFF. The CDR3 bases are TGTGCCAGCAGTCCCCTCCACGGGGACGGCCCTGAAAAACTGTTTTTT.